Shown below are 19 T cell receptor beta chains from a single sample sequenced in a study of a mutant IDH1 vaccine in newly diagnosed glioma. Time point specified: week 35, safety follow-up. Vaccinated patients received 300 ug of mutant IDH1 20-mer peptide per dose, with topical imiquimod. Their antigens are not known. Method: immunoSEQ multiplex PCR; TCRdb's copy keeps in-frame clones and lacks some. This sample has tens of thousands of clones; around 87% occur once, and the top ten carry 2% to 2.5%. The sequencing here drew on PBMCs, taken from a glioma patient whose treatment included an IDH1 peptide vaccine. These receptors all stem from a man between 25 and 39 years old with glioma.

V and J are TRBV7-9 and TRBJ2-1, with D possibly matching TRBD1 (6 bases). V dropped 5 bases and J dropped 6 bases, with 11 bases sitting between them. This CDR3 region has 13 residues. Germline assignment: CDR1 SEHNR and CDR2 FQNEAQ (reference sequence). The CDR3 reads CASSRTASNEQFF. Here the CDR3 DNA reads TGTGCCAGCAGCCGGACAGCTTCCAATGAGCAGTTCTTC. Looking up the rest from reference TRBV7-9 and TRBJ2-1 gives the full variable domain: DTGVSQNPRHKITKRGQNVTFRCDPISEHNRLYWYRQTLGQGPEFLTYFQNEAQLEKSRLLSDRFSAERPKGSFSTLEIQRTEQGDSAMYLCASSRTASNEQFFGPGTRLTVL.

The J gene is TRBJ1-1, the V gene TRBV12-2. TRBV12-2 is annotated as a pseudogene. This CDR3 region has 12 residues. The CDR3 DNA is TGTGCAAGTCGCTTTGAGGGGACGGAAGCTTTCTTT. Protein: CASRFEGTEAFF.

V gene TRBV29-1 combines with J gene TRBJ1-4, with D perhaps TRBD1 (5 bases). Per the germline V gene, CDR1 is SQVTM and CDR2 is ANQGSEA. V lost 1 base to trimming and J lost 0 bases, with 9 bases between them. The CDR3 contains 15 residues. CDR3 loop: CSVEVLQATNEKLFF. For the CDR3, the DNA is TGCAGCGTTGAAGTTTTACAGGCAACTAATGAAAAACTGTTTTTT.

The chain recombines TRBV19 with TRBJ1-1; maybe TRBD1 (6 bases). Germline V gene lookup returns CDR1 LNHDA and CDR2 SQIVND (reference sequence). This CDR3 spans 15 amino acids. V lost 6 bases, J lost 1 base, and 15 bases lay in between. For the CDR3, the DNA is TGTGCCAGTAGCCACACTGACAGGCAGAACACTGAAGCTTTCTTT. Its translation is CASSHTDRQNTEAFF.

A few counts support this clone. The J gene is TRBJ1-1, the V gene TRBV5-1; 8 bases match TRBD1. The CDR3 runs to 14 residues. Germline V lookup: CDR1 SGHRS, CDR2 YFSETQ. V shed 6 bases and J 3 bases; nucleotides not matched to a gene: 7. The CDR3 loop is CASTVMTGDTEAFF. CDR3 in DNA: TGCGCCAGCACAGTCATGACAGGGGACACTGAAGCTTTCTTT.

The chain recombines TRBV5-1 with TRBJ1-1, with D perhaps TRBD1 (6 bases). V was pared by 4 bases and J by 1 base, with 14 bases between. Germline V gene sequence: CDR1 SGHRS, CDR2 YFSETQ. The CDR3 consists of 15 residues. CDR3 coding DNA: TGCGCCAGCAGCCGCGATGGGGGCGGGAACACTGAAGCTTTCTTT. As protein: CASSRDGGGNTEAFF.

The chain carries TRBV11-3 and TRBJ2-7; the D is unclear. The germline V gene encodes CDR1 SGHNT and CDR2 YENEEA. CDR3 length: 14 amino acids. V lost 3 bases and J lost 7, with 16 bases in between. CDR3 nucleotides: TGTGCCAGCAGCTTTGGTACTCCCCAACGAGAGCAGTACTTC. Translation gives CASSFGTPQREQYF. The entire variable domain, with the rest obtained from reference TRBV11-3 and TRBJ2-7, is as follows: EAGVVQSPRYKIIEKKQPVAFWCNPISGHNTLYWYLQNLGQGPELLIRYENEEAVDDSQLPKDRFSAERLKGVDSTLKIQPAELGDSAVYLCASSFGTPQREQYFGPGTRLTVT.

The chain joins TRBV28 to TRBJ1-2, with a weak D call TRBD1 (5 bases). The V gene's germline CDR1 is MDHEN and CDR2 SYDVKM. The ends were cut back, 6 bases at V and 4 bases at J, with 9 bases in the middle. CDR3 length: 12 residues. The CDR3 loop is CASRGTVYGYTF. CDR3 coding DNA: TGTGCCAGCAGGGGGACGGTCTATGGCTACACCTTC.

The chain couples TRBV7-9 to TRBJ1-5, with TRBD1 matching over 7 bases. V was clipped by 5 bases and J by 0 bases; unmatched bases: 4. The CDR3 covers 15 residues. From germline, CDR1 is SEHNR and CDR2 FQNEAQ (reference sequence). The CDR3 sequence is CASSPGQVSNQPQHF. DNA of the CDR3: TGTGCCAGCAGCCCCGGACAGGTTAGCAATCAGCCCCAGCATTTT.

The chain uses TRBV7-9 and TRBJ1-1; 7 bases agree with TRBD1. Looked up from germline, CDR1 is SEHNR and CDR2 is FQNEAQ (reference sequence). The CDR3 has 15 amino acids. The ends lost 5 bases at V and 4 bases at J; junction bases unmatched: 10. The chain's CDR3 is CASSPRQGWGTEAFF. For the CDR3, the DNA is TGTGCCAGCAGCCCCAGACAGGGTTGGGGCACTGAAGCTTTCTTT.

This clone was detected only a few times. CDR3 coding DNA: TGTGCCAGCTCATACACAGGGGGCCATAACACTGAAGCTTTCTTT. Protein: CASSYTGGHNTEAFF. J is TRBJ1-1 and V is TRBV18; 9 positions match TRBD1. V lost 5 bases and J lost 2; bases outside the gene matches: 6. The CDR3 spans 15 residues. The germline V gene has CDR1 KGHSH and CDR2 LQKENI.

The gene calls are TRBV2 and TRBJ1-6, with a weak D call TRBD1 (5 bases). The CDR3 loop spans 14 amino acids. From germline, CDR1 is SNHLY and CDR2 FYNNEI. Trimming cost V 6 bases and J 5 bases, with 11 bases left between them. The CDR3 bases are TGTGCCAGCAGGGGGACTCTTAATAATTCACCCCTCCACTTT. Translated: CASRGTLNNSPLHF.

The V and J genes are TRBV28 and TRBJ1-4; 8 nucleotides line up with TRBD1. The CDR3 has 14 residues. Germline assignment: CDR1 MDHEN and CDR2 SYDVKM. Trimming removed 4 bases from V and 8 bases from J; junction bases left unmatched: 6. For the CDR3, the DNA is TGTGCCAGCAGTTCGACAGGGGTGGGAGAAAAACTGTTTTTT. Its translation is CASSSTGVGEKLFF.

This clone was counted a few times. The CDR3 DNA reads TGTGCCAGCAGTGAAGGGGGTAACAGGGGGAACACTGAAGCTTTCTTT. This codes for CASSEGGNRGNTEAFF. J is TRBJ1-1 and V is TRBV6-1; 7 bases are a match to TRBD1. Looked up from germline, CDR1 is MNHNS and CDR2 is SASEGT. Losses at the gene ends were 1 base for V and 1 base for J; bases not matched to a gene: 6. The CDR3 extends over 16 amino acids.

Comments on this clone: Sequence at one end of the junction differs from germline and may be a read error. This sequence joins TRBV6-1 and TRBJ1-5; no clear D gene. The V gene's germline CDR1 is MNHNS and CDR2 SASEGT. The CDR3 length is 14 residues. The CDR3 DNA reads as TGTGCCAGCAGTGAAGGGCCTGGGTATCAACCCCAGCATTTT. This sequence encodes CASSEGPGYQPQHF.

The genes are TRBV10-3 and TRBJ1-1; D is undetermined. Germline V CDR1 and CDR2: ENHRY, SYGVKD. V lost 0 bases, J lost 4 bases, and 9 bases lay in between. This CDR3 is 14 amino acids long. CDR3 region: CAISESPRPTEAFF. Written as DNA, the CDR3 is TGTGCCATCAGTGAGTCGCCTCGACCCACTGAAGCTTTCTTT.

V usage is TRBV7-2 and J usage is TRBJ2-5; no firm D call. Trimming shortened V by 5 bases and J by 7 bases, and 11 bases separated the two germline ends. The CDR3 is made up of 12 amino acids. The germline V gene has CDR1 SGHTA and CDR2 FQGNSA. The CDR3 protein is CASSAVVWTQYF. CDR3 DNA sequence: TGTGCCAGCAGCGCCGTCGTATGGACCCAGTACTTC.

The V gene is TRBV11-2, the J gene TRBJ1-3, with D maybe TRBD1 (6 bases). The V and J ends lost 2 bases and 1 base respectively, with 15 bases between them. Germline V gives CDR1 SGHAT, CDR2 FQNNGV. The CDR3 has 17 amino acids. CDR3 protein: CASSLIGQPLSGNTIYF. CDR3 nucleotides: TGTGCCAGCAGCTTAATAGGACAGCCATTATCTGGAAACACCATATATTTT.

The V gene is TRBV4-3, the J gene TRBJ1-2, with D unclear. CDR3 length: 15 amino acids. Germline CDR1 LGHNA, CDR2 YSLEER. Trimming shortened V by 0 bases and J by 8 bases, and 16 bases separated the two germline ends. CDR3: CASSQEAWNSGGYTF. Here the CDR3 DNA reads TGCGCCAGCAGCCAAGAAGCATGGAACTCGGGCGGCTACACCTTC.